The present entry profiles one T cell receptor beta chain with its context. Libraries were prepared by immunoSEQ multiplex PCR; TCRdb keeps only in-frame clonotypes and omits some of them. This sample has over 70,000 clones, with 90% to 95% found just once. The sample originates from a study of technical replicates of blood from several donors. The CDR3 contains 15 residues. V was pared by 0 bases and J by 3 bases, with 12 bases between. Germline values: CDR1 LGHNA, CDR2 YSLEER. The sequence was collected from a human donor in good health. Some clones in this sample may be carry-over from other donors' samples. The chain uses TRBV4-3 and TRBJ2-7, with D possibly being TRBD2 (5 bases). The specimen was PBMCs. CDR3 loop: CASSQDRGQNYEQYF. The CDR3 DNA sequence: TGCGCCAGCAGCCAAGATCGAGGGCAGAACTACGAGCAGTACTTC.